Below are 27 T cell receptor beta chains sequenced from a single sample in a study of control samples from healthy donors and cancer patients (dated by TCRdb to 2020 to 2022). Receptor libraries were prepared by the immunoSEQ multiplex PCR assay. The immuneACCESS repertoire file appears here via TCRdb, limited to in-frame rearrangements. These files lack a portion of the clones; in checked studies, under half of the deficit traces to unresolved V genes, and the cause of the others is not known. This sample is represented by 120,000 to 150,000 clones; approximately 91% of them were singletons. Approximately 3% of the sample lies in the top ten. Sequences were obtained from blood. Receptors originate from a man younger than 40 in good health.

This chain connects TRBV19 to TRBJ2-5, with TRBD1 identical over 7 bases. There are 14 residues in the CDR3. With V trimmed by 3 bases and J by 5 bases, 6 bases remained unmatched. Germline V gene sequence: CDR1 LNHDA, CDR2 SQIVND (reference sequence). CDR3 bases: TGTGCCAGTAGTATCGGGGCCAGGGGGGAGACCCAGTACTTC. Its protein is CASSIGARGETQYF.

The CDR3 DNA reads TGCGCCAGCAGACTAGCGGGGGAGAACTACGAGCAGTACTTC. Amino acid sequence: CASRLAGENYEQYF. This chain uses TRBV10-2 with TRBJ2-7; 11 bases are a match to TRBD2. V shed 6 bases, J shed 3 bases, and the junction held 4 bases outside the gene matches. Per the germline V gene, CDR1 is WSHSY and CDR2 is SAAADI. This CDR3 spans 14 amino acids.

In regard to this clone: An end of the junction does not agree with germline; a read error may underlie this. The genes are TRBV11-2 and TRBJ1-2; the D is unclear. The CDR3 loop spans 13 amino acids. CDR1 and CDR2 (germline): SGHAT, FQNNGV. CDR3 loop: CASSLEIDYGYTF. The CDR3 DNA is TGTGCCAGCAGCCTAGAGATCGATTATGGCTACACCTTC.

Here the CDR3 reads CAWSVGTGEHEQYF. Here the CDR3 DNA reads TGTGCCTGGAGTGTAGGGACAGGGGAACACGAGCAGTACTTC. The rearrangement links TRBV30 to TRBJ2-7; 10 bases are shared with TRBD1. With V trimmed by 0 bases and J by 5 bases, 4 bases remained unmatched. Germline V CDR1 and CDR2: GTSNPN, SVGIG (reference sequence). CDR3 size: 14 residues.

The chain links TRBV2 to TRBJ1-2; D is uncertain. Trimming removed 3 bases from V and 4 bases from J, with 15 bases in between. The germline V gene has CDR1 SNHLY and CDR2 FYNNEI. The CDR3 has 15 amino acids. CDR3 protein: CASSDLTGPSYGYTF. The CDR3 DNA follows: TGTGCCAGCAGTGACCTGACTGGACCGAGCTATGGCTACACCTTC.

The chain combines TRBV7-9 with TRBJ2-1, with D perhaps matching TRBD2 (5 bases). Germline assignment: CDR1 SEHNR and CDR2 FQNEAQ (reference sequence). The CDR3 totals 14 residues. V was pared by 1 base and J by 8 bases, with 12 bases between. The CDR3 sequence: CASSLVGNRYEQFF. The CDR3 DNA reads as TGTGCCAGCAGCTTAGTCGGGAATAGATATGAGCAGTTCTTC.

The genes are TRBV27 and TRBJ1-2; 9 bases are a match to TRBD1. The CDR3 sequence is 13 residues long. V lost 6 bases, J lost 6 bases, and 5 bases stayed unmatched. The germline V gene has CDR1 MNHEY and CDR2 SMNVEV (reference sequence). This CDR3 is CASRTGGEDGYTF. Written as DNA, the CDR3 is TGTGCCAGCAGGACAGGGGGTGAGGATGGCTACACCTTC.

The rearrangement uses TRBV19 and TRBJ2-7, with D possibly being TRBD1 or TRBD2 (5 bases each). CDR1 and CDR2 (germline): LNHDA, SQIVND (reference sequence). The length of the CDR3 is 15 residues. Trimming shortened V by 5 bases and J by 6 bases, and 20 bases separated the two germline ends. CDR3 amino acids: CASSSTRGSTVEQYF. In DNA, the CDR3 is TGTGCCAGTAGTTCAACTAGGGGCTCCACGGTCGAGCAGTACTTC.

CDR3 amino acids: CAISGNRGNTIYF. CDR3 DNA sequence: TGTGCCATCAGTGGGAACAGGGGAAACACCATATATTTT. The rearrangement links TRBV10-3 to TRBJ1-3; D may be TRBD1 (5 bases). The V gene lost 4 bases and the J gene lost 4 bases, with 8 bases spanning the gap. Germline assignment: CDR1 ENHRY and CDR2 SYGVKD. There are 13 residues in the CDR3.

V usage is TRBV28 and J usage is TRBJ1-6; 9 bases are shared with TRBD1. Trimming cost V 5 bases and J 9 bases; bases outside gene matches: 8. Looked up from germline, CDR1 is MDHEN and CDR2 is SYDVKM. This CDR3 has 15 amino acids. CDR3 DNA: TGTGCCAGCAGTGACCCACAGGGGGCGCTTTCACCCCTCCACTTT. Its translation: CASSDPQGALSPLHF.

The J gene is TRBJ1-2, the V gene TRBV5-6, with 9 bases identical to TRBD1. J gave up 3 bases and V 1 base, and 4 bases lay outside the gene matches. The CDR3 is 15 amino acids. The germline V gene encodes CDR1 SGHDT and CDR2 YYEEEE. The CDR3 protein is CASSLTGGADYGYTF. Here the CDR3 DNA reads TGTGCCAGCAGCTTGACAGGGGGCGCAGACTATGGCTACACCTTC.

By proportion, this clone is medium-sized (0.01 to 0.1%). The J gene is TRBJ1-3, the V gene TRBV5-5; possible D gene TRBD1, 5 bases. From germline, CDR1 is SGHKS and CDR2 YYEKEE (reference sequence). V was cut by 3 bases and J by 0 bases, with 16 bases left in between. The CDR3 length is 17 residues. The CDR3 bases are TGTGCCAGCAGCTCCACGACGACAGAAAGCTCTGGAAACACCATATATTTT. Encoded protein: CASSSTTTESSGNTIYF.

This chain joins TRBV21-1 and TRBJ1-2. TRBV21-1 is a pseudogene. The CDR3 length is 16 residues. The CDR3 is CASSKWRGATNYGYTF. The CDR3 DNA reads TGTGCCAGCAGCAAGTGGCGGGGGGCGACTAACTATGGCTACACCTTC.

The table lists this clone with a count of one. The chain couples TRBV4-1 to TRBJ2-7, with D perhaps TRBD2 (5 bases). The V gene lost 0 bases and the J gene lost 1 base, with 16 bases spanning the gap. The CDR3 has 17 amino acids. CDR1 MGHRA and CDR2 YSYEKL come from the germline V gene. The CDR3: CASSQEISGRRSYEQYF. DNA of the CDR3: TGCGCCAGCAGCCAAGAGATCTCGGGGAGAAGGTCCTACGAGCAGTACTTC.

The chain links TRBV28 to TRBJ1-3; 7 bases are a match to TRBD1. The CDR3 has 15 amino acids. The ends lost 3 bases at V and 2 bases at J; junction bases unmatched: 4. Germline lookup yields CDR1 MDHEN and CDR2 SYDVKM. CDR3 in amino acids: CASSFAGTAGNTIYF. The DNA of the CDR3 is TGTGCCAGCAGTTTCGCTGGGACAGCTGGAAACACCATATATTTT.

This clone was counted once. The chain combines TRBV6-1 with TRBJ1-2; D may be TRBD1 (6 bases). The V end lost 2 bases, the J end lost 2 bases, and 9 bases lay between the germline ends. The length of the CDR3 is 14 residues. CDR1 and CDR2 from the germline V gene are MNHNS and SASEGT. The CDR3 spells CASSERDRNYGYTF. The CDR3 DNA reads TGTGCCAGCAGTGAACGAGACAGGAACTATGGCTACACCTTC.

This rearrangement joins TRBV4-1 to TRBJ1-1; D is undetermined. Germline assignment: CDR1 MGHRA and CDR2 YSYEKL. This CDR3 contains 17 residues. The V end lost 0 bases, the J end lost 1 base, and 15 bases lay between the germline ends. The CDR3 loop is CASSQEYGVLWNTEAFF. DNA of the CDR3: TGCGCCAGCAGCCAAGAATATGGGGTTCTCTGGAACACTGAAGCTTTCTTT.

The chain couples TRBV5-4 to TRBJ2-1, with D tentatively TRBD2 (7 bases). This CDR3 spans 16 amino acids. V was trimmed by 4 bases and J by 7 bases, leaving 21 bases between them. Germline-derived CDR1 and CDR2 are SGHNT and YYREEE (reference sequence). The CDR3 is CASSPMSGGPGNEQFF. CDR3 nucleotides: TGTGCCAGCAGCCCCATGTCCGGGGGGCCTGGTAATGAGCAGTTCTTC.

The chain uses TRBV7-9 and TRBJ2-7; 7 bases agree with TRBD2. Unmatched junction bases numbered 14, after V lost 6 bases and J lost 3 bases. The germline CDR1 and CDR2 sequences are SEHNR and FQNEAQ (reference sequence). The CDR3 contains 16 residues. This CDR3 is CASSSESGAPFYEQYF. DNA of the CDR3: TGTGCCAGCAGTTCGGAAAGCGGGGCCCCTTTCTACGAGCAGTACTTC.

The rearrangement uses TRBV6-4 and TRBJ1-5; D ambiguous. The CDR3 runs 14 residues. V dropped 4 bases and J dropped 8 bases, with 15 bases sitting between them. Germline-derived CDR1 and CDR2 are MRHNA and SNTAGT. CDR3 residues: CASSGRAGDKPQHF. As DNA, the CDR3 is TGTGCCAGCAGTGGCCGGGCAGGAGATAAGCCCCAGCATTTT.

The CDR3 reads CASSNGGSYNEQFF. Written as DNA, the CDR3 is TGTGCCAGTTCAAACGGGGGCTCCTACAATGAGCAGTTCTTC. This chain links TRBV28 with TRBJ2-1; D possibly corresponds to TRBD2 (6 bases). Germline V gene sequence: CDR1 MDHEN, CDR2 SYDVKM. V was cut by 9 bases and J by 0 bases, with 12 bases left in between. The CDR3 has 14 residues.

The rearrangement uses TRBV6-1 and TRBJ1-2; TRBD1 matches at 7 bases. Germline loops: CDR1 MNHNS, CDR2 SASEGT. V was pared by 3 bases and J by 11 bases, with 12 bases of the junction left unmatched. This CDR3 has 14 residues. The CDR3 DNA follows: TGTGCCAGCAGTGATAGGACAGGCGTCCTTGGGTACACCTTC. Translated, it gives CASSDRTGVLGYTF.

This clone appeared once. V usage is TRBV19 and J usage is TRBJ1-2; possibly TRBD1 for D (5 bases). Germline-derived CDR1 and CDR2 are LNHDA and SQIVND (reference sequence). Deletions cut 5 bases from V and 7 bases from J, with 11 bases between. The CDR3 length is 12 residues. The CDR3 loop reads CASSAGLGGYTF. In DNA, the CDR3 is TGTGCCAGTAGTGCAGGGCTCGGTGGCTACACCTTC. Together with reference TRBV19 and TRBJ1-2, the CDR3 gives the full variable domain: DGGITQSPKYLFRKEGQNVTLSCEQNLNHDAMYWYRQDPGQGLRLIYYSQIVNDFQKGDIAEGYSVSREKKESFPLTVTSAQKNPTAFYLCASSAGLGGYTFGSGTRLTVV.

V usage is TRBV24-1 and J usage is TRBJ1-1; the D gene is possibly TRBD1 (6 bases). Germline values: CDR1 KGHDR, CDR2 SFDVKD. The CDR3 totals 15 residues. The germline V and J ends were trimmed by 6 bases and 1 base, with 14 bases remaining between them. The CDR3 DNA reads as TGTGCCACCAGTAGGGACATCCAGGGGAACACTGAAGCTTTCTTT. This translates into CATSRDIQGNTEAFF.

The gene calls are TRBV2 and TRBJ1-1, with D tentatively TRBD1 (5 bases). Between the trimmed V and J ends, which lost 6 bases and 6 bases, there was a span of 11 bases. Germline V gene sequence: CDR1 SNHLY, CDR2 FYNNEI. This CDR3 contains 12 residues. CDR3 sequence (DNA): TGTGCCAGCAGGGGGGGTTTGGCTGAAGCTTTCTTT. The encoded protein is CASRGGLAEAFF.

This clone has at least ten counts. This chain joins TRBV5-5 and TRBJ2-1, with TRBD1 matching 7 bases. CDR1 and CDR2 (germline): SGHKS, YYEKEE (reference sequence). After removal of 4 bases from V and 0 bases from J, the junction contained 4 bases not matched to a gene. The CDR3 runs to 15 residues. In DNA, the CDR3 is TGTGCCAGCAGCCGCACAGGGGACTCCTACAATGAGCAGTTCTTC. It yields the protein CASSRTGDSYNEQFF.

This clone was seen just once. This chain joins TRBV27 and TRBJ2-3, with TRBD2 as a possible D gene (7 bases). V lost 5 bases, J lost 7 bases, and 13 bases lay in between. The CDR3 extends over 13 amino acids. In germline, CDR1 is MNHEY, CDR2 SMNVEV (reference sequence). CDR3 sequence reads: CASSPGGPNTQYF. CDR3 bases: TGTGCCAGCAGTCCCGGGGGGCCGAATACGCAGTATTTT.